This record looks at one T cell receptor (beta chain) sequence and its context. This clone was counted a single time. Its target antigen remains unknown. Base quality data are lacking; no much larger clone is found one base away. The sample originates from a study of shared clonotypes between healthy human individuals (TCRdb year 2020). Context from the whole study: The cohort comprised two women and three men aged 18 to 49 years. Blood TCR repertoires of about 5 healthy adults were deeply sequenced to estimate repertoire size and the extent of clonotype sharing between individuals. To increase sequencing depth and limit assay-specific biases, TCR repertoire library preparation and sequencing were carried out by different laboratories using diverse techniques. Between about 0.9 and 10 billion PBMCs per donor were obtained by leukapheresis. For each donor, three plates each were used for CD4 naive and CD4 memory, two plates were used for CD8 naive, and one plate was used for CD8 memory. The full study reports these points: Roughly 5% of naive CD4, 3% to 3.5% of naive CD8, roughly 2.5% of memory CD4, and 0.4% of memory CD8 clonotypes were shared across a few donors. Naive subsets generally had larger estimated clonotype richness than memory subsets. Compared with non-shared clonotypes, clonotypes shared by all four sorted-subset donors had higher generation probabilities. Sampling was restricted to blood, and TCR repertoires in tissues likely differ from the TCR repertoires found in blood. Even with the large sequencing depth, rarefaction of the sorted-subset datasets indicated that sequencing was incomplete. Because the study included a small number of donors, the genetic and exposure-history diversity represented was limited. Pairwise subsampling led to the expectation that sequencing depth would affect the degree of clonotype sharing among donors.

Donors were healthy HIV-negative adults with no recently reported acute infections or vaccinations. Every donor was a Caucasian adult living in Nashville, Tennessee, USA. Magnetic negative selection was used to enrich CD4+ T cells, after which naive cells were positively selected on CD45RA and the negative fraction became the memory subset. Blood was obtained by leukapheresis, after which PBMCs were separated by Ficoll-Histopaque density gradient centrifugation and cryopreserved in liquid nitrogen vapor phase. Analytical flow cytometry was used to check the purity and quantity of every magnetically sorted T cell population. Genomic DNA was isolated from every sorted fraction and measured by UV absorbance on a Nanodrop 2000c. TCR CDR3 regions were amplified from genomic DNA by multiplex PCR using the deep immunoSEQ assay. Extracted genomic DNA from each cell subset was spread evenly across all wells of several immunoSEQ 96-well plates, with each plate serving as a replicate. For sorted subsets, each replicate PCR was loaded with 200 ng genomic DNA, equivalent to some 27,000 T cell genomes. The purified libraries were quantified using a Qubit 3.0 fluorometer, sized with a Bioanalyzer 2100, and then quantified again using the KAPA Library Quantification kit. Every immunoSEQ 96-well plate was sequenced on a separate single-read 150-cycle Illumina NextSeq 550 flow cell. The original pipeline was this. The immunoSEQ output contained only junctional sequences without quality scores, so filtering could not match that applied to full-length reads. To assign V/J genes and CDR3, sequences were annotated using PyIR, a Python wrapper for IgBLAST v1.9, with IMGT germline references. Any read was removed if the V/J assignment was weak (E-value above 1e-6), the CDR3 was missing, or the read contained stop codons, out-of-frame junctions, or ambiguous translated residues. V3J clonotypes were defined as sequences sharing an identical inferred V gene, J gene, and CDR3 amino acid sequence. The percentage overlap between two repertoires was calculated by dividing the number of shared unique clonotypes by the size of the smaller repertoire. RTK rarefaction, the Chao1 estimator, and Recon v2.1 estimates of unobserved clonotypes were used to assess repertoire richness. Generation probabilities were computed with OLGA for all TCRbeta clonotypes obtained by the gDNA method from several donors. TCRdb holds this immuneACCESS table with in-frame rearrangements only. Some clones are missing; in checked studies, unresolved V genes explain under half, and the rest has no known cause. The DNA was the basis for D and trimming; V, J and clone size are from that table. Here the sample has some 2 million clones; 95% occur a single time. The ten most abundant clones make up 0.1% to 0.15% of the sample.

The junction shows trimming of 4 bases on V and 5 bases on J, plus 18 bases between the germline ends. The germline V gene sets CDR1 to SGDLS and CDR2 to YYNGEE. Its CDR3 holds 15 amino acids, cysteine through phenylalanine. This entry keeps only the CDR3 DNA: 45 bases, framed from base 1. The chain is encoded by TRBV9 joined to TRBJ2-5; the D gene assignment is ambiguous. The sequencing input was naive CD4+ T cells sorted from blood. The sample's cell subset or site label, in plain terms: CD45RA+ positively selected. The receptor comes from a man aged 18 to 29 in good health. The DNA sequence is given as TGTGCCAGCAGCAGGAGTCTTAATGAGGTGGAGACCCAGTACTTC. Its translation is CASSRSLNEVETQYF.